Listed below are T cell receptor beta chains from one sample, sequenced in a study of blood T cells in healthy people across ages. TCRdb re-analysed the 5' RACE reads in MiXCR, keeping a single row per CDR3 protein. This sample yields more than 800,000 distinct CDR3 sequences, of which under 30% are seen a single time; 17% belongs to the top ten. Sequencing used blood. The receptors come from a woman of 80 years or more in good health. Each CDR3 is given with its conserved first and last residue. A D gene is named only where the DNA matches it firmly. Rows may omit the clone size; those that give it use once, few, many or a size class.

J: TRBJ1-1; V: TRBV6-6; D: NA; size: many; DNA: TGTGCCAGCAGTTGGGAGGGATTGAACACTGAAGCTTTCTTT; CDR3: CASSWEGLNTEAFF
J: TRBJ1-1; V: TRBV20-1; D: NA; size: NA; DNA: TGCAGTGCTAGAGATGGGTCCTCCCGTAAAGCTTTCTTT; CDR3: CSARDGSSRKAFF
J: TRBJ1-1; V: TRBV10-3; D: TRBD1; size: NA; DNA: TGTGCCATCAGTGAGTCGTCAGGGGGCAACACTGAAGCTTTCTTT; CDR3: CAISESSGGNTEAFF
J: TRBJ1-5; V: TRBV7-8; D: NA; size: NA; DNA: TGTGCCAGCAGCTTAGGAGGCGGGCAGTATAGCAATCAGCCCCGGCATTTT; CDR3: CASSLGGGQYSNQPRHF
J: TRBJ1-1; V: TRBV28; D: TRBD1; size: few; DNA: TGTGCCAGCAACATCAACAGGGGCGCCACTGAAGCTTTCTTT; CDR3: CASNINRGATEAFF
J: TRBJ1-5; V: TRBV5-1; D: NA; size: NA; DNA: TGCGCCAGCAGCTCAAGGGGGATCGGTCAGCCCCAGCATTTT; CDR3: CASSSRGIGQPQHF
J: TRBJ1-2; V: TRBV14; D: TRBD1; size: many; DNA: TGTGCCAGCAGCAAAGGGACAGGGAATGGCTACACCTTC; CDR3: CASSKGTGNGYTF
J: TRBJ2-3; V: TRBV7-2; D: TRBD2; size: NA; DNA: TGTGCCAGCAGCTTAGGACGAGCGGGGAAGGCAGATACGCAGTATTTT; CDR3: CASSLGRAGKADTQYF
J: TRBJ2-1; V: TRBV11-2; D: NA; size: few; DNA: TGTGCCAGCAGGGGGCCTAGCGTCGACAATGAGCAGTTCTTC; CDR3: CASRGPSVDNEQFF
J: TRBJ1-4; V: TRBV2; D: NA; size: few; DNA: TGTGCCAGCAGTGAACAGGGCCTGGGGAGGGAAAAACTGTTTTTT; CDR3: CASSEQGLGREKLFF